This T cell receptor (beta chain) derives from a study of T cell repertoires in cytomegalovirus infection. For the study at large: Indicated by public TCR beta signatures were CMV infection and matching HLA type. Study outcomes and limitations: CMV-specific TCR beta clonotypes restricted by HLA-C dominated the ex vivo response. Carriers of CMV plus the relevant HLA were identified by cumulative public TCR beta family frequency.

This clonotype was observed at least ten times. What it binds is not known. The CDR3 has 15 amino acids. V shed 7 bases and J 3 bases; nucleotides not matched to a gene: 7. Germline V CDR1 and CDR2: SGHNT, YYREEE (reference sequence). TCRdb ran MiXCR on the reads and lists one entry per CDR3 protein. The data show some 110,000 distinct CDR3 sequences, around 10% seen once. The material sequenced was PBMCs, sequenced either directly or after in vitro stimulation (not recorded which). The sequence came from a human donor in good health (CMV status not recorded). Some clones in this sample may be carry-over from other donors' samples. The chain combines TRBV5-4 with TRBJ2-1, with TRBD2 matching over 10 bases. CDR3 in amino acids: CASVRRTSGYNEQFF. In DNA, the CDR3 is TGTGCCAGCGTCCGTCGGACTAGCGGCTACAATGAGCAGTTCTTC. The entire variable domain, with the rest obtained from reference TRBV5-4 and TRBJ2-1, is as follows: ETGVTQSPTHLIKTRGQQVTLRCSSQSGHNTVSWYQQALGQGPQFIFQYYREEENGRGNFPPRFSGLQFPNYSSELNVNALELDDSALYLCASVRRTSGYNEQFFGPGTRLTVL.